This T cell receptor beta chain was sequenced during a study of blood T cell repertoires in COVID-19 (dated by TCRdb to 2020 to 2021). About the full investigation: The collaborator samples originated in the United States, Italy and Spain and spanned the acute and convalescent phases of COVID-19. The material from the prospective study consisted of cDNA or gDNA derived from T cells, B-cell-depleted T cells, or PBMCs. The dataset comprised deeply sampled blood TCRbeta repertoires from subjects exposed to, actively infected with, or recovered from COVID-19. The repertoires were made available in a free public database intended to serve as a resource for research on the immune response to SARS-CoV-2. Samples were obtained from the ongoing ImmuneRACE study (first 160 participants) and from over 1,000 subjects provided by 6 global collaborators. The sample metadata nearly always contained a de-identified subject ID, COVID-19 status, age in years and sex. Where HLA class I and class II types were available, the types were taken from metadata supplied by the sample provider, not from assay-based typing. Study-wide conclusions, independent of this receptor: The quantity of clinical and demographic metadata differed by source and by participant and was supplied without curation.

With respect to this clone: The target of this receptor is not known. Base qualities are not recorded, but no much larger clone differs from it by a single base.

TCRbeta CDR3 regions were amplified from genomic DNA using the immunoSEQ Assay, a bias-controlled multiplex PCR. The original methods were these. The number of nucleated cells in each sample was estimated by amplification of reference gene primers within the assay. To quantify the absolute abundance of each unique TCRbeta CDR3 rearrangement, sequence reads were collapsed and filtered. For each sample, productive Simpson clonality was calculated as the square root of Simpson's diversity index across productive rearrangements. In TCRdb, the immuneACCESS table is reduced to in-frame sequences with V and J assigned. These tables do not hold every clone; where another copy was compared, an unresolved V gene accounts for under half, and the others remain unexplained. V and J calls and clone size are as listed in that table; D and trimming were resolved from the DNA. A total of 100,000 to 150,000 clones appear in this sample, about 89% of them only once. 2% to 2.5% of the sample is held by the ten biggest clonotypes.

Whole blood was collected in K2EDTA tubes by collaborating institutions according to the institutions' own protocols. For TCRbeta analysis, collaborators shipped samples as frozen whole blood, isolated PBMCs, or DNA extracted from either of those sample types. The sequence was obtained from a man aged 45 to 65 with active COVID-19. Sequenced: peripheral blood.

This receptor has the CDR3 CASSQVSGSNQPQHF. Here is the DNA: TGTGCCAGCAGCCAAGTATCAGGGTCCAATCAGCCCCAGCATTTT. The chain is encoded by TRBV4-2 joined to TRBJ1-5; 5 matching bases give a weak D call of TRBD1. Its CDR3 holds 15 amino acids, cysteine through phenylalanine. The kept DNA is CDR3 alone, 45 bases in frame from the first base. Based on the germline V gene, the CDR1 and CDR2 sequences are LGHNA and YNFKEQ. The germline ends are 10 bases apart after V is trimmed by 1 base and J by 3 bases.